This TCR beta chain was observed in a study of T and B cells in COVID-19 patients. CDR1 SGHDT and CDR2 YYEEEE come from the germline V gene. Trimming took 0 bases from V and 0 from J; bases not matched to a gene: 6. CDR3 length: 17 amino acids. TRB rearrangements were amplified by multiplex PCR with BIOMED2 TRB-A/B primers. TCRdb passed the multiplex PCR reads through MiXCR, listing each CDR3 protein once. The sample includes fewer than 15,000 distinct CDR3 sequences, under 35% of them seen just once. From blood, about 220-500 ng of genomic DNA served as TRB template. This clonotype has just a few counts.

The sequence came from a human donor who had recovered from COVID-19. The chain is built from TRBV5-6 and TRBJ1-2; 9 bases match TRBD1. Sequencing was performed on blood. CDR3: CASSLGDRVDSNYGYTF. The CDR3 region has the DNA TGTGCCAGCAGCTTGGGGGACAGGGTGGATTCTAACTATGGCTACACCTTC. Looking up the rest from reference TRBV5-6 and TRBJ1-2 gives the full variable domain: DAGVTQSPTHLIKTRGQQVTLRCSPKSGHDTVSWYQQALGQGPQFIFQYYEEEERQRGNFPDRFSGHQFPNYSSELNVNALLLGDSALYLCASSLGDRVDSNYGYTFGSGTRLTVV.